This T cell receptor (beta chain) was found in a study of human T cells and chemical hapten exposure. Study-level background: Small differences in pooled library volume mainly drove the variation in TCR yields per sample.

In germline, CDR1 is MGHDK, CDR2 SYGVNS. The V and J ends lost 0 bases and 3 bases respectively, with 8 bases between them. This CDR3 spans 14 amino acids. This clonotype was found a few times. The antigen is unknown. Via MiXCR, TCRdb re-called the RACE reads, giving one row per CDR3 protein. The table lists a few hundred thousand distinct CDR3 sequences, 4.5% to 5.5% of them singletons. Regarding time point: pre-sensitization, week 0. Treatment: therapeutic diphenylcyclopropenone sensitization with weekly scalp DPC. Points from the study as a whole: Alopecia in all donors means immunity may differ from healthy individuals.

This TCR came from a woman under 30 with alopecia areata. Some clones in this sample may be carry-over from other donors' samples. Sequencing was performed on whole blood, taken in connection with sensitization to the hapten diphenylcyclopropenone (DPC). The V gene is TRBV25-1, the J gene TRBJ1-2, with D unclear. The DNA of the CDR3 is TGTGCCAGCAGTGAATATGGGTCCGACTATGGCTACACCTTC. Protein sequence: CASSEYGSDYGYTF.